The subject of this entry is one T cell receptor beta chain. There is no known antigen for this receptor. Base quality data are lacking; no much larger clone is found one base away. The data derive from a study of blood T cells in healthy people across ages (dated by TCRdb to 2014 to 2015). With regard to the full study: Template switching captured roughly one uniquely barcoded TCR beta cDNA molecule per two T cells in model experiments. The study measured age-related changes in TCR beta repertoire diversity using deep sequencing normalized with unique cDNA molecular identifiers. The donors were divided into four age groups: young (average roughly 15 years), middle-aged (about 40), aged (about 62) and long-lived (about 79). Donors of different ages were randomly distributed across sequencing lanes to avoid experimental bias. Two additional independent replicas of 1 million unique cDNA reads from the same blood draw were analyzed for two donors (one aged 18 to 29 and one aged 80 or older). The paper as a whole reports these results and caveats: Because profiling used bulk unsorted PBMCs, naive and antigen-experienced compartments could not be compared conclusively. Estimates of total diversity based on one million sequenced T cells were considered lower bounds and underestimates. Observed TCR beta diversity per million T cells fell roughly linearly with age, and a significant reduction was already apparent by age around 36. The CMV infection status of donors was not known, potentially confounding age-related changes in expanded clonotypes. Observed TCR beta diversity correlated strongly with the percentage of naive T cells measured by flow cytometry. Compared with the aged group, the long-lived group had more naive CD4+ T cells, fewer expanded clones and increased TCR diversity, a pattern suggesting age selection.

Receptor libraries were prepared by 5' RACE. TCRdb names Illumina HiSeq 2500 as the instrument used. A second PCR of 7 to 11 cycles was run with a J-beta primer mix and a sample-barcoded 5' primer. A unique molecular identifier was introduced onto each TCR beta cDNA molecule by a template-switch 5' adaptor carrying 12 random nucleotides. Each sample yielded at least 3 million CDR3-containing paired-end reads. First-strand cDNA synthesis was performed from all RNA using the Mint cDNA synthesis kit, with priming by a TRBC-specific oligonucleotide. All cDNA was treated with uracil-DNA glycosylase and then went through a first 18-cycle PCR with the universal primers M1SS and BC2_uni_R. In the original analysis: For normalization, 1 million high-quality reads were randomly selected from each sample, with every read carrying a distinct molecular identifier. Instead of being binned into consensus sequences, reads with shared molecular identifiers were discarded. MiTCR, run with a Q25 quality threshold and the strictest error-elimination algorithm, handled CDR3 identification, clonotype clustering and error correction. A nonparametric unseen species model with Euler transformation was used to estimate lower-bound total TCR beta diversity. Using fastp at Q25 and MiXCR, TCRdb reprocessed the public reads and kept productive beta chains. One record per CDR3 amino acid sequence lists the most common genes and DNA. What appears here as the V and J calls and clone size reflects TCRdb's work, not the paper's. In all, the sample holds about 1.6 million distinct CDR3 sequences, and roughly 30% of those were seen once. The leading ten clones occupy 11% of the sample.

The CDR3 runs 15 amino acids, cysteine and phenylalanine included. The DNA shown is the 45-base CDR3, in frame from base 1. CDR1 and CDR2 are drawn from the germline V gene (reference sequence): SGHAT, FQDESV. The junction shows trimming of 1 base on V and 9 bases on J, plus 16 bases between the germline ends. The donors were roughly 38 Caucasian individuals from Russia, aged roughly 6 to 90 years, who were systemically healthy. Each donor gave roughly 11 milliliters of peripheral blood, drawn into EDTA-treated Vacutainer tubes. PBMCs were isolated by Ficoll-Paque density-gradient centrifugation, with at least 7 million obtained per sample. Total RNA, at least 6 micrograms per sample, was extracted from PBMCs with Trizol reagent. For every donor, flow cytometry on a PBMC aliquot measured the percentage of naive CD45RAhigh/CD27high T cells.

The V gene is TRBV11-1 and the J gene is TRBJ2-1; TRBD2 could be the D gene, as 7 bases match. Source material: blood. This TCR came from a woman aged 30 to 39 in good health. In nucleotides, the sequence is TGTGCCAGCAGCTTAGGGAGGGGGGGCCTTGTTGAGCAGTTCTTC. Its product reads: CASSLGRGGLVEQFF.